Each of the 6 T cell receptor beta chains below was sequenced from the same sample in a study of T cells in women clearing cervical HPV infection. Sequencing was performed with immunoSEQ multiplex PCR; in TCRdb, only in-frame clones are kept and a portion is missing. The sample spans around 24,000 clones; the ten largest clones claim 3.7%. Sequencing was carried out using blood buffy coat. The receptors stem from a woman between 18 and 70 years old with a cervical HPV16 infection that either progressed to CIN3+ or cleared (not recorded which).

As to this clone: The read terminates 3 residues ahead of where the CDR3 ends, so the germline J gene completes it. This chain connects TRBV20-1 to TRBJ1-1; D unresolved. There are 11 residues in the CDR3. CDR1 is DFQATT and CDR2 is SNEGSKA in the germline V gene (reference sequence). The V end lost 1 base, the J end lost 6 bases, and 6 bases lay between the germline ends. The CDR3 loop reads CSARVGAEAFF. The part of the CDR3 DNA that was read is TGCAGTGCTAGAGTGGGCGCTGAA.

About this clone itself: Sequencing ends 3 residues short of the CDR3 end; the germline J gene provides the rest. The chain combines TRBV7-2 with TRBJ2-4; 9 nucleotides line up with TRBD1. CDR3 length equals 15 residues. CDR1 SGHTA and CDR2 FQGNSA come from the germline V gene. CDR3 sequence reads: CASSSSQGARIGQYF. The sequenced part of the CDR3 DNA is TGTGCCAGCAGCTCATCACAGGGGGCGCGTATTGGT. Variable domain in full (rest from reference TRBV7-2 and TRBJ2-4): GAGVSQSPSNKVTEKGKDVELRCDPISGHTALYWYRQSLGQGLEFLIYFQGNSAPDKSGLPSDRFSAERTGGSVSTLTIQRTQQEDSAVYLCASSSSQGARIGQYFGAGTRLSVL.

On this clone itself: The observed sequence ends 3 residues before the CDR3 terminus, with the missing tail filled in from the germline J gene. The rearrangement uses TRBV2 and TRBJ1-2, with 9 bases aligning to TRBD1. Germline lookup yields CDR1 SNHLY and CDR2 FYNNEI. This CDR3 contains 15 residues. Unmatched junction bases numbered 12, after V lost 7 bases and J lost 6 bases. The CDR3 loop is CASTPRTGDFDGYTF. CDR3 DNA (partial): TGTGCCAGCACCCCCCGGACAGGGGATTTCGATGGC.

As regards this clone: Coverage ceases 3 residues before the CDR3 finishes, and the germline J gene fills in the end. The V call is TRBV7-3, the J call TRBJ2-2; weak D call: TRBD2 (5 bases). Per germline, CDR1 SGHTA and CDR2 FQGTGA. V was trimmed by 4 bases and J by 3 bases, leaving 12 bases between them. The CDR3 length is 15 residues. CDR3 bases read: TGTGCCAGCAGCTCATCAGCGGCACACACCGGGGAG. Translated: CASSSSAAHTGE. The CDR3 as a whole reads CASSSSAAHTGELFF.

The CDR3 DNA, read in part, is TGTGCCACCAGGTCGGGGGGTACTGAAAAA. This codes for CATRSGGTEK. The whole CDR3 reads CATRSGGTEKLFF. The chain is built from TRBV15 and TRBJ1-4; weak D call: TRBD1 (5 bases). The sequence runs out 3 residues before the end of the CDR3; the remainder is reconstructed from the germline J gene. Germline V gene lookup returns CDR1 LNHNV and CDR2 YYDKDF (reference sequence). The CDR3 has 13 residues. Trimming left V 6 bases short and J 7 bases short, with 12 bases between.

A note on this clone: The sequence runs out 3 residues before the end of the CDR3; the remainder is reconstructed from the germline J gene. This rearrangement joins TRBV6-1 to TRBJ1-4; a possible D gene is TRBD1 (5 bases). The CDR3 is 14 amino acids. Germline loops: CDR1 MNHNS, CDR2 SASEGT. Trimming stripped 1 base from V and 6 bases from J, with 9 bases between. CDR3 in amino acids: CASSEGGVDEKLFF. The DNA read from the CDR3 is TGTGCCAGCAGTGAAGGGGGGGTCGATGAAAAA.